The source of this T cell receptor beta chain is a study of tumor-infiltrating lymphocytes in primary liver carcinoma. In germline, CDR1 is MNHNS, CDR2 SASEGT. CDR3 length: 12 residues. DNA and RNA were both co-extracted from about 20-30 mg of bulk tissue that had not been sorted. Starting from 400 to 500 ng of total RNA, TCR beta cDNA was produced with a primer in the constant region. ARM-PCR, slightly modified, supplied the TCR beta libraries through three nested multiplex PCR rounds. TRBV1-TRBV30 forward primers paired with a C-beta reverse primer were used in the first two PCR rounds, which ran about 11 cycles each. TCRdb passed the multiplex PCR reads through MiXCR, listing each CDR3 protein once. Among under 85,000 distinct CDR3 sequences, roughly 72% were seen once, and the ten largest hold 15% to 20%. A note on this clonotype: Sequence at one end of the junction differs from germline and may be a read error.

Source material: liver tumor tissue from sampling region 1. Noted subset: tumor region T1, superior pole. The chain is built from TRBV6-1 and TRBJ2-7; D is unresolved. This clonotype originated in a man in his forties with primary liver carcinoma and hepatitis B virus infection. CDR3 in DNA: TGTACCAGCAGGAAGACCGTCTACGAGCAGTACTTC. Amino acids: CTSRKTVYEQYF.